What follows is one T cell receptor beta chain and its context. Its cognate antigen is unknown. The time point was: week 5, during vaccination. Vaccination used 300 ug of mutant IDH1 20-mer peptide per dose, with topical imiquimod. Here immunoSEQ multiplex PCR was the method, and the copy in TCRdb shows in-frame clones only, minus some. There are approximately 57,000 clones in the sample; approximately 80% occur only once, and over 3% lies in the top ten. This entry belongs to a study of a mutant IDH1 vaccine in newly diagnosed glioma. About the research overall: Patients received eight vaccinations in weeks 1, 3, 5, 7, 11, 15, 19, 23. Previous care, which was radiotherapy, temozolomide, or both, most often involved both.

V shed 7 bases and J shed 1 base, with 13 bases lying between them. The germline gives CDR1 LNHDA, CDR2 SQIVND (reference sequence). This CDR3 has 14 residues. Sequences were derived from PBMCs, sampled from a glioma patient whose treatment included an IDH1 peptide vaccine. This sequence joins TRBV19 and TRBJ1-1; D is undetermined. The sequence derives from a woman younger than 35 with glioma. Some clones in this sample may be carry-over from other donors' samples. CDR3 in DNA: TGTGCCAGTACCATGGGTCGGTGGAACACTGAAGCTTTCTTT. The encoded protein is CASTMGRWNTEAFF.